This is a list of T cell receptor beta chains from one sample in a study of immune evolution from preneoplasia to lung adenocarcinoma. Generated by immunoSEQ multiplex PCR, the TCRdb table keeps only in-frame clones and is missing some. The sample comprises around 5,000 clones, approximately 85% of which are singletons, and 8.2% rests with the top ten. The sequencing input was FFPE lung adenocarcinoma in situ tissue. The receptors were gathered from a person aged 70 to 85 with lung adenocarcinoma. The CDR3 runs from the conserved cysteine through the conserved F or W. A D gene is named only where the DNA matches it firmly. For some rows the clone size is stated as once, few or many, or as a class when expanded; others skip it.

j_gene,v_gene,d_gene,abundance,CDR3aa,CDR3nt
TRBJ1-1,TRBV7-9,-,-,CASSPRGGNTEAFF,TGTGCCAGCAGCCCGAGGGGGGGGAACACTGAAGCTTTCTTT
TRBJ1-1,TRBV5-4,-,-,CASSLGVGTEAFF,TGTGCCAGCAGCTTAGGGGTGGGGACTGAAGCTTTCTTT
TRBJ1-1,TRBV29-1,-,few,CSVAVSSEAFF,TGCAGCGTTGCGGTCTCCTCTGAAGCTTTCTTT
TRBJ2-1,TRBV2,TRBD1,-,CASSPWDSYNEQFF,TGTGCCAGCAGCCCATGGGACAGCTACAATGAGCAGTTCTTC
TRBJ2-5,TRBV11-2,TRBD1,-,CASSFFRQGETQYF,TGTGCCAGCAGCTTCTTCCGACAGGGAGAGACCCAGTACTTC
TRBJ1-3,TRBV7-2,TRBD1,-,CASSYGTGKGNTIYF,TGTGCCAGCAGCTATGGGACAGGGAAAGGAAACACCATATATTTT
TRBJ2-7,TRBV29-1,-,-,CSVEGQVGYEQYF,TGCAGCGTTGAAGGGCAGGTTGGCTACGAGCAGTACTTC
TRBJ2-2,TRBV10-1,TRBD2,-,CASSPGGGTTGELFF,TGCGCCAGCAGTCCTGGCGGGGGGACCACCGGGGAGCTGTTTTTT
TRBJ1-4,TRBV5-1,-,few,CASSLTGSTNEKLFF,TGCGCCAGCAGCTTGACAGGGTCAACTAATGAAAAACTGTTTTTT
TRBJ2-1,TRBV11-2,-,-,CASSQSVGDTRQFF,TGTGCCAGCAGCCAATCGGTAGGGGACACAAGACAGTTCTTC
TRBJ1-2,TRBV29-1,-,-,CSVGKDSDNYGYTF,TGCAGCGTTGGAAAGGACAGTGATAACTATGGCTACACCTTC
TRBJ2-5,TRBV4-1,-,once,CASSQDIEETQYF,TGCGCCAGCAGCCAAGATATTGAAGAGACCCAGTACTTC
TRBJ2-7,TRBV11-2,TRBD2,few,CASSSGTSGYEQYF,TGTGCCAGCAGCTCCGGGACTAGCGGTTACGAGCAGTACTTC
TRBJ1-5,TRBV6-1,-,-,CASSERVREGGNQPQHF,TGTGCCAGCAGTGAAAGGGTAAGGGAGGGAGGCAATCAGCCCCAGCATTTT
TRBJ1-2,TRBV5-1,-,-,CASRRITERQAGGYTF,TGCGCCAGCAGGCGCATAACGGAACGACAGGCTGGTGGCTACACCTTC
TRBJ2-5,TRBV18,-,-,CASSLTEQETQYF,TGTGCCAGCTCACTGACGGAGCAAGAGACCCAGTACTTC
TRBJ2-7,TRBV27,-,-,CASSLGSERGEGQYF,TGTGCCAGCAGTTTGGGTAGCGAACGTGGCGAGGGGCAGTACTTC
TRBJ2-5,TRBV9,-,-,CASSVGGTDQETQYF,TGTGCCAGCAGCGTGGGGGGGACAGACCAAGAGACCCAGTACTTC
TRBJ2-1,TRBV5-1,-,large,CASSLDGSGSFF,TGCGCCAGCAGCTTGGACGGTAGCGGCTCGTTCTTC
TRBJ1-2,TRBV28,TRBD1,-,CASSSQTGGLGYTF,TGTGCCAGCAGTTCGCAGACAGGGGGGCTTGGCTACACCTTC
TRBJ2-5,TRBV11-2,-,-,CASSLGVGETQYF,TGTGCCAGCAGCTTAGGAGTGGGGGAGACCCAGTACTTC
TRBJ2-1,TRBV2,-,-,CASSEGYNEQFF,TGTGCCAGCAGTGAGGGGTACAATGAGCAGTTCTTC
TRBJ1-1,TRBV28,-,-,CASSSFGFGTEAFF,TGTGCCAGCAGTTCGTTTGGGTTCGGCACTGAAGCTTTCTTT
TRBJ2-3,TRBV28,-,-,CASRALPGQGTDTQYF,TGTGCCAGCAGGGCACTGCCGGGACAAGGCACAGATACGCAGTATTTT
TRBJ2-3,TRBV5-4,-,once,CASSLRNGGTDTQYF,TGTGCCAGCAGTCTTCGGAACGGGGGCACAGATACGCAGTATTTT
TRBJ2-7,TRBV6-6,-,-,CASSYGQGIYEQYF,TGTGCCAGCAGTTACGGGCAGGGGATCTACGAGCAGTACTTC
TRBJ2-5,TRBV5-4,-,-,CASSFGGLAETQYF,TGTGCCAGCAGCTTTGGAGGGTTAGCGGAGACCCAGTACTTC
TRBJ2-3,TRBV19,-,-,CASSRGTLLVARTDTQYF,TGTGCCAGTAGTAGAGGGACGCTACTAGTGGCGCGCACAGATACGCAGTATTTT
TRBJ2-1,TRBV6-5,-,-,CASSYRRPSSYNEQFF,TGTGCCAGCAGTTACCGCCGGCCGAGCTCCTACAATGAGCAGTTCTTC
TRBJ2-1,TRBV6-5,-,-,CATTAFSSLNEQFF,TGTGCCACGACTGCCTTTTCCAGCCTCAATGAGCAGTTCTTC
TRBJ2-7,TRBV9,-,once,CASSPLGAGTGEQYF,TGTGCCAGCAGCCCCCTCGGGGCAGGGACGGGGGAGCAGTACTTC
TRBJ2-7,TRBV5-1,-,-,CASSSDNSYEQYF,TGCGCCAGCAGCTCGGACAATTCCTACGAGCAGTACTTC
TRBJ2-1,TRBV9,-,few,CASSVDGGYNEQFF,TGTGCCAGCAGCGTAGACGGGGGCTACAATGAGCAGTTCTTC
TRBJ2-3,TRBV1,-,-,CTRGTDKSDTQYF,TGCACCAGGGGGACAGATAAATCAGATACGCAGTATTTT
TRBJ2-7,TRBV4-1,-,-,CASSQGTPYEQYF,TGCGCCAGCAGCCAAGGGACCCCCTACGAGCAGTACTTC
TRBJ2-4,TRBV15,-,-,CATSRVNAQGLAKNIQYF,TGTGCCACCAGCAGAGTAAACGCCCAGGGACTAGCCAAAAACATTCAGTACTTC
TRBJ2-7,TRBV5-4,TRBD2,-,CASSPRLAGVYEQYF,TGTGCCAGCAGCCCGCGACTAGCGGGAGTATACGAGCAGTACTTC
TRBJ1-4,TRBV2,-,-,CASMKAGLNEKLFF,TGTGCCAGCATGAAGGCAGGTCTTAATGAAAAACTGTTTTTT
TRBJ2-7,TRBV19,-,-,CASSISAAYTISYEQYF,TGTGCCAGTAGTATATCGGCAGCCTATACTATTTCCTACGAGCAGTACTTC
TRBJ2-2,TRBV29-1,TRBD1,-,CSVEDGRTGANTGELFF,TGCAGCGTTGAAGACGGGAGGACAGGGGCGAACACCGGGGAGCTGTTTTTT
TRBJ2-1,TRBV20-1,-,-,CSARDGEQFF,TGCAGTGCTAGAGATGGTGAGCAGTTCTTC
TRBJ2-7,TRBV29-1,TRBD1,-,CSAQTGTHSYEQYF,TGCAGCGCCCAGACAGGGACCCACTCCTACGAGCAGTACTTC
TRBJ1-5,TRBV2,-,-,CASTNAGGQPQHF,TGTGCCAGCACCAATGCGGGGGGCCAGCCCCAGCATTTT
TRBJ1-5,TRBV19,-,-,CASRRQGYNQPQHF,TGTGCCAGTAGGAGGCAGGGATACAATCAGCCCCAGCATTTT
TRBJ2-1,TRBV7-9,TRBD1,-,CASRDRGQNEQFF,TGTGCCAGCAGGGACAGGGGGCAGAATGAGCAGTTCTTC
TRBJ2-1,TRBV14,-,-,CASSPGQNYNEQFF,TGTGCCAGCAGCCCAGGACAGAATTACAATGAGCAGTTCTTC
TRBJ2-5,TRBV9,-,-,CASSVRGAQQETQYF,TGTGCCAGCAGCGTTCGGGGGGCGCAACAAGAGACCCAGTACTTC
TRBJ2-7,TRBV6-5,TRBD1,-,CASSPIQGAHEQYF,TGTGCCAGCAGTCCCATACAGGGGGCTCACGAGCAGTACTTC
TRBJ1-2,TRBV4-1,-,-,CASSQVAQTGYGYTF,TGCGCCAGCAGCCAAGTTGCACAGACGGGCTATGGCTACACCTTC
TRBJ1-2,TRBV14,TRBD1,-,CASSHRQGPYGYTF,TGTGCCAGCAGCCATCGACAGGGACCCTATGGCTACACCTTC
TRBJ1-2,TRBV28,TRBD1,-,CASSSPRGGVYGYTF,TGTGCCAGCAGTTCCCCCAGGGGGGGAGTATACGGCTACACCTTC
TRBJ1-5,TRBV18,TRBD1,-,CASSPGQGVNQPQHF,TGTGCCAGCTCACCTGGGCAGGGGGTAAATCAGCCCCAGCATTTT
TRBJ2-7,TRBV5-8,-,few,CASSLESLGEQYF,TGTGCCAGCAGCCTCGAGTCCCTTGGGGAGCAGTACTTC
TRBJ2-7,TRBV6-6,-,-,CASTRLGFTSYEQYF,TGTGCCAGTACCCGACTGGGCTTCACCTCCTACGAGCAGTACTTC
TRBJ1-1,TRBV4-2,-,-,CASSQDRGGAFF,TGTGCCAGCAGCCAAGATCGGGGAGGGGCTTTCTTT
TRBJ2-5,TRBV5-4,TRBD2,-,CASSSMTSGRGETQYF,TGTGCCAGCAGCTCAATGACTAGCGGGAGGGGAGAGACCCAGTACTTC
TRBJ2-1,TRBV9,TRBD2,few,CASSVSSGRYNEQFF,TGTGCCAGCAGCGTTAGCAGCGGGAGGTACAATGAGCAGTTCTTC
TRBJ1-1,TRBV2,-,-,CASSENTTPRAFF,TGTGCCAGCAGTGAAAACACCACCCCACGGGCTTTCTTT